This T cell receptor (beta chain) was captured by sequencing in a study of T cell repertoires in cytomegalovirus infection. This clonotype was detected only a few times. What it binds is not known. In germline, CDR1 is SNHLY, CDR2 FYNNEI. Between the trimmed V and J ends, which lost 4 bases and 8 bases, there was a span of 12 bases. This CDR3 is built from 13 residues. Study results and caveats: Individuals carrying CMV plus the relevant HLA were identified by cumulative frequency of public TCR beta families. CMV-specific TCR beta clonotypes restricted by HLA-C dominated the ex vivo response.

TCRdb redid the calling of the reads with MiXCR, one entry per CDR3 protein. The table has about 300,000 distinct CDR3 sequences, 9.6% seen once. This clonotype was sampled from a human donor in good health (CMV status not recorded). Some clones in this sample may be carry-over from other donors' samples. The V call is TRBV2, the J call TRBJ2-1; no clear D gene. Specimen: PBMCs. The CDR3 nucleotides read TGTGCCAGCAGTGTGTACCGGAACTATGAGCAGTTCTTC. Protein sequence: CASSVYRNYEQFF.